Listed below are T cell receptor beta chains from one sample, sequenced in a study of T cell repertoires in cytomegalovirus infection. MiXCR was run by TCRdb on the reads, yielding one entry per CDR3 protein. Here the sample spans about 330,000 distinct CDR3 sequences, roughly 34% being singletons. Their cognate antigens are unknown. Sequencing used cultured PBMCs, obtained from culture after CMV antigen stimulation. The receptors stem from a human donor in good health (CMV status not recorded). Some clones in this sample may be carry-over from other donors' samples. CDR3s include the opening cysteine and the closing phenylalanine or tryptophan. A D gene is named only where the DNA matches it firmly. The listing skips clone size in some rows; elsewhere it reads once, few, many or a size class.

size: .
D: .
length: 12
V: TRBV19
J: TRBJ1-1
DNA: TGTGCCAGCTGTAGGGAGCGCACTGAAGCTTTCTTT
CDR3: CASCRERTEAFF

size: .
D: .
length: 13
V: TRBV11-2
J: TRBJ2-7
DNA: TGTGCCAGCAACTCATCAAGGGGTTACGAGCAGTACTTC
CDR3: CASNSSRGYEQYF

size: .
D: .
length: 13
V: TRBV6-8
J: TRBJ1-1
DNA: TGTGCCAGCAGTTACCCCGGTAGCACTGAAGCTTTCTTT
CDR3: CASSYPGSTEAFF

size: many
D: .
length: 15
V: TRBV5-1
J: TRBJ2-5
DNA: TGCGCCAGCAGCCCAACCGGGACTGCTCAAGAGACCCAGTACTTC
CDR3: CASSPTGTAQETQYF

size: .
D: .
length: 13
V: TRBV6-1
J: TRBJ1-1
DNA: TGTGCCAGCAGTAACGGGGGTAACACTGAAGCTTTCTTT
CDR3: CASSNGGNTEAFF

size: .
D: .
length: 11
V: TRBV12-3/TRBV12-4
J: TRBJ1-2
DNA: TGTGCCAGCAGCCAGATAGGTGGCTACACCTTC
CDR3: CASSQIGGYTF

size: .
D: TRBD2
length: 20
V: TRBV4-1
J: TRBJ2-3
DNA: TGCGCCAGCAGCCAAGCGGGTCGGACGGGGACTAGCGGGGGGAGAGATACGCAGTATTTT
CDR3: CASSQAGRTGTSGGRDTQYF

size: .
D: .
length: 15
V: TRBV7-9
J: TRBJ1-6
DNA: TGTGCCAGCAGCTCGGGGATTTCCAACAATTCACCCCTCCACTTT
CDR3: CASSSGISNNSPLHF

size: .
D: TRBD2
length: 18
V: TRBV6-2/TRBV6-3
J: TRBJ2-1
DNA: TGTGCCAGCAGTTACCCGACTAGCGGACCGACGACCTACAATGAGCAGTTCTTC
CDR3: CASSYPTSGPTTYNEQFF

size: few
D: .
length: 11
V: TRBV7-9
J: TRBJ2-2
DNA: TGTGCCAGCGGCCTGCAGGGGGAGCTGTTTTTT
CDR3: CASGLQGELFF

size: many
D: .
length: 16
V: TRBV7-2
J: TRBJ2-1
DNA: TGTGCCAGCAGCTTGGGTGTAGGACTGAAATACAATGAGCAGTTCTTC
CDR3: CASSLGVGLKYNEQFF

size: .
D: TRBD2
length: 17
V: TRBV11-3
J: TRBJ2-1
DNA: TGTGCCAGCAGCTCCCAGCCCCCGGGACTAGCGGCCAATGAGCAGTTCTTC
CDR3: CASSSQPPGLAANEQFF

size: .
D: TRBD2
length: 17
V: TRBV4-1
J: TRBJ2-1
DNA: TGCGCCAGCAGCCACCGGACTAGCGGGAGACGTGGAGATGAGCAGTTCTTC
CDR3: CASSHRTSGRRGDEQFF

size: few
D: TRBD2
length: 15
V: TRBV20-1
J: TRBJ2-3
DNA: TGCAGTGCTAGAGAGGAGCGGGGCTTCACAGATACGCAGTATTTT
CDR3: CSAREERGFTDTQYF

size: .
D: .
length: 16
V: TRBV20-1
J: TRBJ2-6
DNA: TGCAGTGCCCGAAGTGGCACCGCGTCTGGGGCCAACGTCCTGACTTTC
CDR3: CSARSGTASGANVLTF

size: .
D: .
length: 16
V: TRBV6-1
J: TRBJ2-1
DNA: TGTGCCAGCAGTCCAGGGGCGGGTGGTGGATACAATGAGCAGTTCTTC
CDR3: CASSPGAGGGYNEQFF

size: .
D: .
length: 13
V: TRBV7-8
J: TRBJ2-7
DNA: TGTGCCAGCAGCTTAACAGGACCCACCGAGCAGTACTTC
CDR3: CASSLTGPTEQYF

size: few
D: .
length: 14
V: TRBV10-3
J: TRBJ2-5
DNA: TGTGCCATCAGTGAGTCTAACGGGGCGGAGACCCAGTACTTC
CDR3: CAISESNGAETQYF

size: .
D: TRBD1
length: 16
V: TRBV19
J: TRBJ2-2
DNA: TGTGCCAGTAGAACTTACAGGGGGCAAAACACCGGGGAGCTGTTTTTT
CDR3: CASRTYRGQNTGELFF

size: many
D: .
length: 13
V: TRBV6-1
J: TRBJ2-5
DNA: TGTGCCAGCAGTGGCGGCATAACCGAGACCCAGTACTTC
CDR3: CASSGGITETQYF

size: .
D: .
length: 15
V: TRBV6-4
J: TRBJ2-3
DNA: TGTGCCAGCAGTCCCCAGGCGGAAAGCACAGATACGCAGTATTTT
CDR3: CASSPQAESTDTQYF

size: few
D: .
length: 16
V: TRBV7-2
J: TRBJ1-6
DNA: TGTGCCAGCAGCCAGTTCCCGGGGTCCTATAATTCACCCCTCCACTTT
CDR3: CASSQFPGSYNSPLHF

size: .
D: TRBD2
length: 12
V: TRBV19
J: TRBJ2-1
DNA: TGTGCCAGTAAGAGCGGGATCAATGAGCAGTTCTTC
CDR3: CASKSGINEQFF

size: few
D: .
length: 16
V: TRBV14
J: TRBJ2-1
DNA: TGTGCCAGCAGCCAGGCGGGACACGCGACCTACAATGAGCAGTTCTTC
CDR3: CASSQAGHATYNEQFF

size: few
D: TRBD2
length: 18
V: TRBV4-3
J: TRBJ2-2
DNA: TGCGCCAGCAGCCAAACGGGACTAGCGGGAGGAGGTGCCGGGGAGCTGTTTTTT
CDR3: CASSQTGLAGGGAGELFF

size: few
D: .
length: 15
V: TRBV7-9
J: TRBJ2-1
DNA: TGTGCCAGCAGCTTACCTAAAAACCGCTACAATGAGCAGTTCTTC
CDR3: CASSLPKNRYNEQFF

size: .
D: TRBD2
length: 14
V: TRBV7-9
J: TRBJ2-7
DNA: TGTGCCAGCAGCCCAGCGGGAGCCCCCTACGAGCAGTACTTC
CDR3: CASSPAGAPYEQYF

size: .
D: .
length: 15
V: TRBV19
J: TRBJ2-5
DNA: TGTGCCAGTACTTATACGGGGGGCGTCCAAGAGACCCAGTACTTC
CDR3: CASTYTGGVQETQYF

size: .
D: TRBD1
length: 15
V: TRBV7-4
J: TRBJ2-7
DNA: TGTGCCAGCAGCCTCGGACAGGGAGAACCCTACGAGCAGTACTTC
CDR3: CASSLGQGEPYEQYF

size: .
D: TRBD2
length: 15
V: TRBV27
J: TRBJ2-5
DNA: TGTGCCAGCAGACCAGCGGGAGGAACATGGGAGACCCAGTACTTC
CDR3: CASRPAGGTWETQYF

size: once
D: .
length: 15
V: TRBV11-2
J: TRBJ2-1
DNA: TGTGCCAGCAGCTCCTCCCTAGCCCTGAATAATGCGCAGTTCTTC
CDR3: CASSSSLALNNAQFF

size: many
D: TRBD2
length: 23
V: TRBV7-8
J: TRBJ2-3
DNA: TGTGCCAGCAGCTCACCCTCGGTATGGAGGGCGGACGCTAGCGGGAGTGATCCAGATACGCAGTATTTT
CDR3: CASSSPSVWRADASGSDPDTQYF

size: few
D: .
length: 15
V: TRBV7-9
J: TRBJ2-5
DNA: TGTGCCAGCAGCTTAGGGAATTTGGACGGGGAGACCCAGTACTTC
CDR3: CASSLGNLDGETQYF

size: .
D: .
length: 14
V: TRBV20-1
J: TRBJ1-4
DNA: TGCAGTGCAGTCTCCCGGGCCCCGAATGAAAAACTGTTTTTT
CDR3: CSAVSRAPNEKLFF

size: .
D: TRBD2
length: 14
V: TRBV19
J: TRBJ2-1
DNA: TGTGCCAGTATGGGGACTACCTGGGGGGGTGAGCAGTTCTTC
CDR3: CASMGTTWGGEQFF

size: few
D: TRBD2
length: 16
V: TRBV7-8
J: TRBJ2-1
DNA: TGTGCCAGCAGGGGACTAGCGGGAGGACTATACAATGAGCAGTTCTTC
CDR3: CASRGLAGGLYNEQFF

size: .
D: .
length: 14
V: TRBV12-5
J: TRBJ2-4
DNA: TGTGCTAGTGGTACCGGAGGGGTCAAAAACATTCAGTACTTC
CDR3: CASGTGGVKNIQYF

size: .
D: .
length: 16
V: TRBV7-9
J: TRBJ2-6
DNA: TGTGCCAGCAGCCGTGGTGGGGGCTCTGGGGCCAACGTCCTGACTTTC
CDR3: CASSRGGGSGANVLTF

size: .
D: .
length: 13
V: TRBV4-3
J: TRBJ2-7
DNA: TGCGCCAGCAGCCAACCCTCCGGCAGGGAGCAGTACTTC
CDR3: CASSQPSGREQYF

size: few
D: .
length: 14
V: TRBV19
J: TRBJ1-5
DNA: TGTGCCAGTAGTTCGGGGTTAGTGAATCAGCCCCAGCATTTT
CDR3: CASSSGLVNQPQHF

size: few
D: .
length: 16
V: TRBV9
J: TRBJ2-1
DNA: TGTGCCAGCAGCGTAGGTCCCGGGAGCGGCATAAATGAGCAGTTCTTC
CDR3: CASSVGPGSGINEQFF

size: .
D: .
length: 13
V: TRBV18
J: TRBJ2-7
DNA: TGTGCCAGCTCACCACCGCCGGGTGACGAGCAGTACTTC
CDR3: CASSPPPGDEQYF

size: few
D: .
length: 15
V: TRBV2
J: TRBJ1-2
DNA: TGTGCCAGCACCCTCGGCCTCCCCACCGACTATGGCTACACCTTC
CDR3: CASTLGLPTDYGYTF

size: .
D: .
length: 16
V: TRBV4-3
J: TRBJ2-1
DNA: TGCGCCAGCAGCCAAGATAGGGCAGGGTTCTACAATGAGCAGTTCTTC
CDR3: CASSQDRAGFYNEQFF

size: few
D: .
length: 16
V: TRBV4-3
J: TRBJ2-3
DNA: TGCGCCAGCAGCCAAGAAGCACGGGCCGGCACAGATACGCAGTATTTT
CDR3: CASSQEARAGTDTQYF

size: .
D: .
length: 16
V: TRBV7-2
J: TRBJ1-2
DNA: TGTGCCAGCAGCTTAGTCCCCTCGGCAGAAGTCTATGGCTACACCTTC
CDR3: CASSLVPSAEVYGYTF

size: few
D: TRBD1
length: 14
V: TRBV5-4
J: TRBJ2-3
DNA: TGTGCCAGCACCCGGGACAGGGTAGTCGATACGCAGTATTTT
CDR3: CASTRDRVVDTQYF

size: few
D: .
length: 15
V: TRBV7-9
J: TRBJ2-3
DNA: TGTGCCAGCAGTTACCTCGGGACGCTCACAGATACGCAGTATTTT
CDR3: CASSYLGTLTDTQYF

size: .
D: .
length: 15
V: TRBV4-1
J: TRBJ1-1
DNA: TGCGCCAGCAGCCAAGAGTTCGGGGGCTGGACTGAAGCTTTCTTT
CDR3: CASSQEFGGWTEAFF

size: .
D: .
length: 15
V: TRBV27
J: TRBJ2-7
DNA: TGTGCCAGCTCTCGGCGAGCAGGTAATTCCTACGAGCAGTACTTC
CDR3: CASSRRAGNSYEQYF

size: few
D: TRBD2
length: 13
V: TRBV6-2/TRBV6-3
J: TRBJ2-7
DNA: TGTGCCAGCAGGGGACTACCGATTTACGAGCAGTACTTC
CDR3: CASRGLPIYEQYF

size: .
D: TRBD1
length: 16
V: TRBV5-4
J: TRBJ2-3
DNA: TGTGCCAGCAGCTCTCGAAGACAGGGAGTCACAGATACGCAGTATTTT
CDR3: CASSSRRQGVTDTQYF

size: few
D: .
length: 14
V: TRBV27
J: TRBJ2-7
DNA: TGTGCCAGCAGTTTTTTGTCGCACTCCTACGAGCAGTACTTC
CDR3: CASSFLSHSYEQYF